Listed here are 27 T cell receptor beta chains from one sample, sequenced in a study of blood T cell repertoires in COVID-19. Measured with immunoSEQ multiplex PCR; TCRdb has only the in-frame clones, and not every one. The repertoire includes more than 100,000 clones, around 88% of them detected once, and about 1% sits in the top ten. Sequences were obtained from peripheral blood. The receptors here all came from a woman between 45 and 65 years old with active or convalescent COVID-19.

This clone was counted a single time. This chain uses TRBV11-2 with TRBJ2-3; the match to TRBD2 covers 7 bases. Germline assignment: CDR1 SGHAT and CDR2 FQNNGV. This CDR3 has 16 residues. V gave up 7 bases and J gave up 4 bases; unmatched junction bases: 14. CDR3: CASTWVGGREADTQYF. The CDR3 nucleotides are TGTGCCAGCACCTGGGTCGGAGGGAGGGAAGCAGATACGCAGTATTTT.

The V call is TRBV6-2 or TRBV6-3, the J call TRBJ2-5; D not resolved. Per the germline V gene, CDR1 is MNHEY and CDR2 is SVGEGT. The CDR3 is 11 amino acids. Trimming left V 4 bases short and J 7 bases short, with 7 bases between. The CDR3 here is CASSSPRTQYF. CDR3 in DNA: TGTGCCAGCAGTTCCCCGAGGACCCAGTACTTC.

The chain combines TRBV6-1 with TRBJ1-4; 7 nucleotides align to TRBD1. Trimming removed 2 bases from V and 3 bases from J; junction bases left unmatched: 3. Germline assignment: CDR1 MNHNS and CDR2 SASEGT. The CDR3 length is 15 residues. In DNA form, the CDR3 reads TGTGCCAGCAGTGAACCGGGACAGCCTAATGAAAAACTGTTTTTT. This codes for CASSEPGQPNEKLFF.

J is TRBJ2-5 and V is TRBV7-2; D not certain. The V gene's germline CDR1 is SGHTA and CDR2 FQGNSA. The CDR3 has 14 residues. V was cut by 3 bases and J by 1 base, with 9 bases left in between. CDR3 nucleotide sequence: TGTGCCAGCAGCTTCCTCCGGAGCCAAGAGACCCAGTACTTC. This translates into CASSFLRSQETQYF.

The J gene is TRBJ1-2, the V gene TRBV3-1 (or the pseudogene TRBV3-2); D perhaps matches TRBD1 (5 bases). Germline lookup yields CDR1 LGHDT and CDR2 YNNKEL (reference sequence). Deletions cut 8 bases from V and 4 bases from J, with 20 bases between. This CDR3 contains 15 residues. CDR3 nucleotide sequence: TGTGCCAGCGCCTCCGGGGGACTAAAGGCCTATGGCTACACCTTC. Its protein product is CASASGGLKAYGYTF.

Here the CDR3 DNA reads TGTGCCAGCAGTTTAGGTCGGGGCACTGAAGCTTTCTTT. It yields the protein CASSLGRGTEAFF. The chain links TRBV12-3 or TRBV12-4 to TRBJ1-1; no definite D call. The CDR3 sequence is 13 residues long. V gave up 1 base and J gave up 4 bases, with 7 bases separating them.

V and J are TRBV7-2 and TRBJ2-7, with 12 bases matching TRBD2. CDR3 length: 15 residues. In germline, CDR1 is SGHTA, CDR2 FQGNSA. Trimming took 5 bases from V and 2 from J; bases not matched to a gene: 4. CDR3: CASSRGLAGTYEQYF. CDR3 nucleotide sequence: TGTGCCAGCAGCCGCGGACTAGCGGGAACCTACGAGCAGTACTTC. The entire variable domain, with the rest obtained from reference TRBV7-2 and TRBJ2-7, is as follows: GAGVSQSPSNKVTEKGKDVELRCDPISGHTALYWYRQSLGQGLEFLIYFQGNSAPDKSGLPSDRFSAERTGGSVSTLTIQRTQQEDSAVYLCASSRGLAGTYEQYFGPGTRLTVT.

The rearrangement joins TRBV5-1 to TRBJ2-2; TRBD1 aligns across 11 bases. V dropped 4 bases and J dropped 5; count of bases not matched to a gene: 10. The CDR3 sequence is 17 residues long. Germline CDR1 and CDR2: SGHRS and YFSETQ. CDR3 region: CASSPRTGGAGTGELFF. CDR3 sequence (DNA): TGCGCCAGCAGCCCCCGGACAGGGGGCGCGGGGACCGGGGAGCTGTTTTTT.

V gene TRBV9 combines with J gene TRBJ1-6; possible D gene TRBD1, 5 bases. Germline values: CDR1 SGDLS, CDR2 YYNGEE. This CDR3 comprises 17 residues. The V end was cut by 0 bases, the J end by 6 bases, with 16 bases between. The CDR3 DNA reads as TGTGCCAGCAGCGTAGAGGGGTGGGGCGGATCTAATTCACCCCTCCACTTT. Encoded protein: CASSVEGWGGSNSPLHF.

Only a few counts were recorded for this clone. This chain connects TRBV6-5 to TRBJ2-7, with TRBD2 matching over 7 bases. Germline CDR1 reads MNHEY; CDR2 reads SVGAGI. V was pared by 6 bases and J by 1 base, with 6 bases of the junction left unmatched. The CDR3 sequence is 14 residues long. This chain's CDR3 is CASSNERDSYEQYF. The CDR3 nucleotides are TGTGCCAGCAGCAACGAGCGGGATTCCTACGAGCAGTACTTC.

The chain couples TRBV18 to TRBJ2-3; 8 nucleotides agree with TRBD2. Germline trimming cut 0 bases from V and 2 bases from J; bases unmatched to any gene: 4. This CDR3 is built from 16 residues. The germline V gene encodes CDR1 KGHSH and CDR2 LQKENI. CDR3 DNA: TGTGCCAGCTCACCACCGTCGGGAGGGGTCACAGATACGCAGTATTTT. This gives the protein CASSPPSGGVTDTQYF.

V gene TRBV4-1 combines with J gene TRBJ2-7, with D perhaps matching TRBD1 (5 bases). The CDR3 runs to 15 residues. Germline-derived CDR1 and CDR2 are MGHRA and YSYEKL. The V and J ends lost 0 bases and 2 bases respectively, with 11 bases between them. The CDR3 here is CASSQDSGRAYEQYF. In nucleotides, the CDR3 is TGCGCCAGCAGCCAAGATTCAGGCAGGGCCTACGAGCAGTACTTC.

The V gene is TRBV27, the J gene TRBJ2-3; 8 bases are a match to TRBD1. V was pared by 3 bases and J by 1 base, with 3 bases of the junction left unmatched. Germline V CDR1 and CDR2: MNHEY, SMNVEV (reference sequence). The CDR3 is made up of 15 amino acids. The CDR3 loop reads CASSFDRGGTDTQYF. The CDR3 nucleotides are TGTGCCAGCAGTTTTGACAGGGGCGGCACAGATACGCAGTATTTT.

V and J are TRBV27 and TRBJ1-2, with 9 positions matching TRBD1. V dropped 6 bases and J dropped 7; count of bases not matched to a gene: 12. The CDR3 consists of 15 residues. CDR1 MNHEY and CDR2 SMNVEV come from the germline V gene (reference sequence). For the CDR3, the DNA is TGTGCCAGCAGGGAACAGGGGGCGCGGACTTTTGGCTACACCTTC. This translates into CASREQGARTFGYTF.

The chain couples TRBV5-1 to TRBJ2-1; 10 bases are shared with TRBD1. After removal of 0 bases from V and 0 bases from J, the junction contained 3 bases not matched to a gene. The CDR3 has 17 amino acids. Germline values: CDR1 SGHRS, CDR2 YFSETQ. The CDR3 region has the DNA TGCGCCAGCAGCTTGGGGACAGGGGGTTACTCCTACAATGAGCAGTTCTTC. This gives the protein CASSLGTGGYSYNEQFF.

The rearrangement joins TRBV5-1 to TRBJ2-7; TRBD1 is a possible D gene (5 bases). Trimming removed 4 bases from V and 1 base from J, with 6 bases in between. The CDR3 spans 12 residues. Germline V lookup: CDR1 SGHRS, CDR2 YFSETQ. CDR3 region: CASSRGSYEQYF. DNA for the CDR3: TGCGCCAGCAGCAGGGGTTCCTACGAGCAGTACTTC.

The V call is TRBV20-1, the J call TRBJ1-2; a possible D gene is TRBD1 (5 bases). CDR3 length: 14 amino acids. Germline CDR1 DFQATT, CDR2 SNEGSKA (reference sequence). Trimming cost V 3 bases and J 3 bases, with 14 bases left between them. The CDR3 reads CSASIGGRDYGYTF. The CDR3 DNA follows: TGCAGTGCTAGTATCGGGGGAAGAGACTATGGCTACACCTTC.

A few counts support this clone. This chain joins TRBV7-9 and TRBJ1-2, with D uncertain. Germline V gene data show CDR1 as SEHNR and CDR2 as FQNEAQ (reference sequence). The CDR3 covers 13 residues. Trimming took off 1 base at V and 4 bases at J, with 7 bases between the two ends. Written as DNA, the CDR3 is TGTGCCAGCAGCTTAGAATCAGGCTATGGCTACACCTTC. Protein: CASSLESGYGYTF.

V gene TRBV5-1 combines with J gene TRBJ2-2, with 10 bases identical to TRBD1. CDR1 is SGHRS, CDR2 YFSETQ, per germline. The CDR3 loop spans 16 amino acids. Losses at the gene ends were 4 bases for V and 4 bases for J; bases not matched to a gene: 7. The CDR3 nucleotides are TGCGCCAGCAGCCTCCGACAGGGGGCGAGCACCGGGGAGCTGTTTTTT. The encoded protein is CASSLRQGASTGELFF. The variable domain in full, with the rest retrieved from reference TRBV5-1 and TRBJ2-2, is KAGVTQTPRYLIKTRGQQVTLSCSPISGHRSVSWYQQTPGQGLQFLFEYFSETQRNKGNFPGRFSGRQFSNSRSEMNVSTLELGDSALYLCASSLRQGASTGELFFGEGSRLTVL.

The genes are TRBV18 and TRBJ2-7; D is perhaps TRBD1 (6 bases). Trimming took 2 bases from V and 2 from J, leaving 13 bases between them. The length of the CDR3 is 15 residues. Per the germline V gene, CDR1 is KGHSH and CDR2 is LQKENI. This CDR3 reads CASSPAQGLPYEQYF. For the CDR3, the DNA is TGTGCCAGCTCACCAGCACAGGGCCTGCCCTACGAGCAGTACTTC.

The chain recombines TRBV3-1 (or the pseudogene TRBV3-2) with TRBJ2-7; 9 nucleotides agree with TRBD2. The CDR3 spans 15 residues. V lost 4 bases to trimming and J lost 5 bases; unmatched junction nucleotides: 9. Per germline, CDR1 LGHDT and CDR2 YNNKEL (reference sequence). Here the CDR3 reads CASSRRASGNHEQYF. The DNA for the CDR3 is TGTGCCAGCAGCCGGCGGGCTAGCGGGAACCACGAGCAGTACTTC.

The J gene is TRBJ1-2, the V gene TRBV7-9; 7 bases fit TRBD1. J gave up 8 bases and V 10 bases, and 16 bases lay outside the gene matches. This CDR3 comprises 14 residues. CDR1 and CDR2 from the germline V gene are SEHNR and FQNEAQ (reference sequence). CDR3 sequence: CATSPVQGFYGYTF. The CDR3 bases are TGTGCCACTTCTCCGGTACAGGGGTTCTACGGCTACACCTTC.

This chain joins TRBV10-3 and TRBJ2-1, with 11 bases fitting TRBD1. Germline lookup yields CDR1 ENHRY and CDR2 SYGVKD. Trimming took 6 bases from V and 7 from J; bases not matched to a gene: 8. CDR3 length: 15 amino acids. CDR3 region: CAIRPGTGGINEQFF. As DNA, the CDR3 is TGTGCCATCAGGCCCGGGACAGGGGGTATTAATGAGCAGTTCTTC.

V and J are TRBV7-2 and TRBJ2-1; 9 positions agree with TRBD2. The CDR3 loop spans 15 amino acids. The junction had 3 bases not matched to a gene; V was cut back by 4 bases and J by 2 bases. Per the germline V gene, CDR1 is SGHTA and CDR2 is FQGNSA. The CDR3 DNA reads as TGTGCCAGCAGCTCAAGCGGGGGGACCTACAATGAGCAGTTCTTC. It yields the protein CASSSSGGTYNEQFF.

V gene TRBV5-5 combines with J gene TRBJ2-1; TRBD1 might be the D (6 bases). Germline CDR1 is SGHKS and CDR2 is YYEKEE (reference sequence). V dropped 3 bases and J dropped 4 bases, with 17 bases sitting between them. This CDR3 is built from 16 residues. DNA of the CDR3: TGTGCCAGCAGCTACGGAGCAGGGGCCAATTACAATGAGCAGTTCTTC. Protein: CASSYGAGANYNEQFF. Looking up the rest from reference TRBV5-5 and TRBJ2-1 gives the full variable domain: DAGVTQSPTHLIKTRGQQVTLRCSPISGHKSVSWYQQVLGQGPQFIFQYYEKEERGRGNFPDRFSARQFPNYSSELNVNALLLGDSALYLCASSYGAGANYNEQFFGPGTRLTVL.

V and J are TRBV7-2 and TRBJ2-7, with a possible D match to TRBD2 (5 bases). CDR1 is SGHTA and CDR2 is FQGNSA in the germline V gene. Trimming took 1 base from V and 5 from J, leaving 9 bases between them. The CDR3 contains 13 residues. CDR3 DNA: TGTGCCAGCAGCTTAGTAACGGGGAACGAGCAGTACTTC. This translates into CASSLVTGNEQYF.

The J gene is TRBJ2-7, the V gene TRBV28; the match to TRBD1 covers 9 bases. The CDR3 is 15 amino acids. Per the germline V gene, CDR1 is MDHEN and CDR2 is SYDVKM. V dropped 7 bases and J dropped 1; count of bases not matched to a gene: 8. The CDR3 spells CASTQGGTGSYEQYF. The CDR3, as DNA: TGTGCCAGCACCCAGGGCGGGACAGGGTCCTACGAGCAGTACTTC.